This T cell receptor beta chain was sequenced for a study of CXCR3-negative and CXCR3-positive naive CD8 T cells. CDR3 size: 15 residues. The germline CDR1 and CDR2 sequences are SGHVS and FQNEAQ. Whole-study findings and limits: Cryopreserved cells partially lost CXCR3 expression, and fresh PBMCs were used in most assays.

The study made its TRB cDNA libraries by 5' RACE, adding UMI labels. TCRdb re-called the 5' RACE reads; one entry per CDR3 protein, DNA not given. The clone table shows 65,000 to 85,000 distinct CDR3 sequences, with the ten largest holding about 1.5%. In the case of this clonotype: Antigen specificity is unknown.

The CD45RO-CCR7+CD27+CD95- phenotype denoted naive CD8+ T cells. This receptor was identified in a human donor in good health. Some clones in this sample may be carry-over from other donors' samples. Sequenced sample: naive CXCR3- CD8+ T cells from blood. As to subset: CD45RO-CCR7+CD27+CD95- naive CD8+ T cells lacking CXCR3 (TNR3-). This rearrangement joins TRBV7-8 to TRBJ2-3; no DNA is available, so the TRBD2 call from TCRdb remains unchecked. The chain's CDR3 is CASSAVAGGRDTQYF.